A single sample is the source of the 4 T cell receptor beta chains below, sequenced in a study of cytomegalovirus exposure and HLA in healthy donors. This table comes from immunoSEQ multiplex PCR, and its TCRdb copy is limited to in-frame clones, with some not included. Of some 130,000 clones listed, 86% are singletons. Sequencing input: PBMCs. The receptor source for this set is a man between 18 and 29 years old in good health and CMV-seronegative.

The chain recombines TRBV6-5 with TRBJ1-2; D unresolved. V gave up 3 bases and J gave up 2 bases, with 7 bases separating them. The CDR3 has 13 residues. Germline CDR1 MNHEY, CDR2 SVGAGI. The CDR3, as DNA: TGTGCCAGCAGTTATGAGAAAAACTATGGCTACACCTTC. Protein: CASSYEKNYGYTF.

This chain links TRBV27 with TRBJ1-1; 10 bases are a match to TRBD1. Germline values: CDR1 MNHEY, CDR2 SMNVEV (reference sequence). The CDR3 has 16 amino acids. Unmatched junction bases numbered 14, after V lost 2 bases and J lost 11 bases. The CDR3 reads CASSLTDPGTGVVAFF. The CDR3 DNA sequence: TGTGCCAGCAGTTTAACTGACCCCGGGACAGGGGTTGTGGCTTTCTTT.

The chain carries TRBV5-6 and TRBJ2-1, with 10 nucleotides matching TRBD2. The CDR3 covers 15 residues. V lost 3 bases to trimming and J lost 4 bases; unmatched junction nucleotides: 4. Germline V gives CDR1 SGHDT, CDR2 YYEEEE. The DNA for the CDR3 is TGTGCCAGCAGCTCCGGACTAGCGGCTTACAATGAGCAGTTCTTC. Its protein is CASSSGLAAYNEQFF. The full variable domain, its missing parts supplied by reference TRBV5-6 and TRBJ2-1, is DAGVTQSPTHLIKTRGQQVTLRCSPKSGHDTVSWYQQALGQGPQFIFQYYEEEERQRGNFPDRFSGHQFPNYSSELNVNALLLGDSALYLCASSSGLAAYNEQFFGPGTRLTVL.

This chain joins TRBV18 and TRBJ2-7; 11 bases are shared with TRBD1. CDR1 and CDR2 (germline): KGHSH, LQKENI. CDR3 length: 15 amino acids. J was trimmed by 1 base and V by 4 bases; bases with no gene match: 3. The CDR3 reads CASSLGTGGSYEQYF. CDR3 bases: TGTGCCAGCTCACTAGGGACAGGGGGATCCTACGAGCAGTACTTC.